These 20 T cell receptor beta chains originate from one sample sequenced in a study of shared T cell receptors in the human thymus. TCRdb keeps only in-frame clones here, not all; method: immunoSEQ multiplex PCR. The sample carries approximately 490,000 clones, about 84% recorded once. These same records also appear under a second study, on human thymus T cells.

The source material was thymocytes. Every receptor here comes from a boy less than two years old with a congenital heart defect.

The rearrangement uses TRBV10-2 and TRBJ2-7; a possible D gene is TRBD2 (5 bases). CDR3 size: 15 residues. Germline V gene lookup returns CDR1 WSHSY and CDR2 SAAADI. Between the trimmed V and J ends, which lost 0 bases and 6 bases, there was a span of 15 bases. The DNA for the CDR3 is TGCGCCAGCAGTGAGTCGACCGGGGTGTTGGGCGAGCAGTACTTC. This encodes CASSESTGVLGEQYF.

This chain links TRBV11-2 with TRBJ2-7; 9 nucleotides line up with TRBD1. V was clipped by 2 bases and J by 11 bases; unmatched bases: 13. CDR3 size: 15 residues. Per the germline V gene, CDR1 is SGHAT and CDR2 is FQNNGV. The CDR3 region is CASSLPWGRQGVKYF. The CDR3 nucleotides are TGTGCCAGCAGCTTACCCTGGGGGAGACAGGGGGTTAAGTACTTC. Looking up the rest from reference TRBV11-2 and TRBJ2-7 gives the full variable domain: EAGVAQSPRYKIIEKRQSVAFWCNPISGHATLYWYQQILGQGPKLLIQFQNNGVVDDSQLPKDRFSAERLKGVDSTLKIQPAKLEDSAVYLCASSLPWGRQGVKYFGPGTRLTVT.

There are a few counts of this clone. This rearrangement joins TRBV5-4 to TRBJ2-6; 8 nucleotides agree with TRBD1. CDR3 length equals 17 residues. The trim removed 4 bases at V and 0 bases at J, leaving 6 bases unmatched. In germline, CDR1 is SGHNT, CDR2 YYREEE (reference sequence). In DNA form, the CDR3 reads TGTGCCAGCAGCAGGGACAGGCCTAGCTCTGGGGCCAACGTCCTGACTTTC. It encodes CASSRDRPSSGANVLTF.

This clone was recorded only once. This chain uses TRBV7-3 with TRBJ2-5; 8 bases agree with TRBD1. Trimming took 2 bases from V and 1 from J; bases not matched to a gene: 9. The CDR3 is 17 residues long. Germline V gives CDR1 SGHTA, CDR2 FQGTGA. CDR3 residues: CASSLLAGGPTQETQYF. In DNA form, the CDR3 reads TGTGCCAGCAGCTTACTGGCAGGGGGCCCCACCCAAGAGACCCAGTACTTC.

The CDR3 sequence: CASNSREQFF. The CDR3 DNA reads TGTGCCAGCAACTCGCGGGAGCAGTTCTTC. The chain links TRBV6-6 to TRBJ2-1; D gene unclear. V lost 7 bases and J 10 bases, leaving 8 bases between the germline ends. Germline loops: CDR1 MNHNY, CDR2 SVGAGI (reference sequence). CDR3 length equals 10 residues.

This chain connects TRBV4-3 to TRBJ2-5, with D hard to call. This CDR3 comprises 14 residues. The germline V gene has CDR1 LGHNA and CDR2 YSLEER. V lost 5 bases and J 5 bases, leaving 15 bases between the germline ends. DNA for the CDR3: TGCGCCAGCAGCGACCTAGTTTCCGGGGAGACCCAGTACTTC. Protein: CASSDLVSGETQYF.

The chain couples TRBV18 to TRBJ1-2; tentative D call: TRBD1 (5 bases). The CDR3 sequence is 14 residues long. V was shortened by 6 bases and J by 4 bases, with 15 bases between the two germline ends. Germline values: CDR1 KGHSH, CDR2 LQKENI. As DNA, the CDR3 is TGTGCCAGCTCCCGATCGACAGTTTTCTATGGCTACACCTTC. This gives the protein CASSRSTVFYGYTF.

This chain links TRBV29-1 with TRBJ2-3, with D maybe TRBD2 (7 bases). From germline, CDR1 is SQVTM and CDR2 ANQGSEA. The CDR3 covers 13 residues. Trimming cost V 7 bases and J 6 bases, with 17 bases left between them. The CDR3 is CSGSGGGDDTQYF. The DNA for the CDR3 is TGCAGCGGTTCGGGGGGCGGTGATGATACGCAGTATTTT.

As to this clone: This sample also contains other DNA sequences that code for the same CDR3. This rearrangement joins TRBV28 to TRBJ1-2; 9 nucleotides align to TRBD1. V trimming: 2 bases; J trimming: 5 bases; junction bases outside the gene matches: 3. This CDR3 has 14 residues. Germline loops: CDR1 MDHEN, CDR2 SYDVKM. CDR3 coding DNA: TGTGCCAGCAGTTTAGGGACAGGGAATTATGGCTACACCTTC. This codes for CASSLGTGNYGYTF.

The rearrangement uses TRBV5-1 and TRBJ2-7; TRBD1 matches at 9 bases. Germline V gene lookup returns CDR1 SGHRS and CDR2 YFSETQ. The CDR3 loop spans 15 amino acids. V was pared by 4 bases and J by 4 bases, with 9 bases of the junction left unmatched. CDR3: CASSVGTGPTYEQYF. CDR3 sequence (DNA): TGCGCCAGCAGCGTAGGGACAGGGCCTACATACGAGCAGTACTTC.

The rearrangement links TRBV27 to TRBJ2-5; TRBD2 aligns across 7 bases. There are 13 residues in the CDR3. With V trimmed by 6 bases and J by 1 base, 2 bases remained unmatched. CDR1 is MNHEY, CDR2 SMNVEV, per germline (reference sequence). As DNA, the CDR3 is TGTGCCAGCAGCTGGGAGGGCCAAGAGACCCAGTACTTC. Protein sequence: CASSWEGQETQYF.

This clone was recorded a few times. The chain employs TRBV6-1 and TRBJ2-7, with TRBD2 matching 7 bases. V was pared by 0 bases and J by 5 bases, with 13 bases of the junction left unmatched. Germline-derived CDR1 and CDR2 are MNHNS and SASEGT. The CDR3 has 17 amino acids. The CDR3 protein is CASSEALYLADFNEQYF. CDR3 nucleotides: TGTGCCAGCAGTGAAGCCCTATATCTAGCGGATTTCAACGAGCAGTACTTC.

The gene calls are TRBV19 and TRBJ2-7; TRBD1 might be the D (5 bases). Germline values: CDR1 LNHDA, CDR2 SQIVND (reference sequence). The length of the CDR3 is 13 residues. Trimming cost V 4 bases and J 5 bases, with 12 bases left between them. CDR3 residues: CASSTGFLDEQYF. The CDR3 region has the DNA TGTGCCAGTAGTACAGGGTTTTTGGACGAGCAGTACTTC.

The rearrangement links TRBV18 to TRBJ2-6, with D hard to call. CDR3 size: 14 residues. CDR1 KGHSH and CDR2 LQKENI come from the germline V gene. Trimming stripped 2 bases from V and 1 base from J, with 3 bases between. CDR3 nucleotide sequence: TGTGCCAGCTCACCATCGTCTGGGGCCAACGTCCTGACTTTC. It yields the protein CASSPSSGANVLTF.

V gene TRBV5-6 combines with J gene TRBJ1-3; 7 bases line up with TRBD1. Germline V lookup: CDR1 SGHDT, CDR2 YYEEEE. The ends lost 2 bases at V and 2 bases at J; junction bases unmatched: 7. The CDR3 is made up of 16 amino acids. The CDR3 protein is CASSLRGRSPGNTIYF. The DNA of the CDR3 is TGTGCCAGCAGCTTAAGGGGGCGAAGTCCTGGAAACACCATATATTTT. The complete variable domain, with remaining parts taken from reference TRBV5-6 and TRBJ1-3, reads DAGVTQSPTHLIKTRGQQVTLRCSPKSGHDTVSWYQQALGQGPQFIFQYYEEEERQRGNFPDRFSGHQFPNYSSELNVNALLLGDSALYLCASSLRGRSPGNTIYFGEGSWLTVV.

Only one count was recorded for this clone. V and J are TRBV4-1 and TRBJ1-4, with D uncertain. The length of the CDR3 is 18 residues. From germline, CDR1 is MGHRA and CDR2 YSYEKL. V lost 0 bases to trimming and J lost 0 bases, with 14 bases between them. The CDR3 region has the DNA TGCGCCAGCAGCCAAGAGGCTTCGGACTCAGCAACTAATGAAAAACTGTTTTTT. Its translation is CASSQEASDSATNEKLFF.

The chain joins TRBV6-6 to TRBJ1-2; possible D gene TRBD1, 5 bases. V gave up 2 bases and J gave up 4 bases, with 11 bases separating them. CDR1 and CDR2 (germline): MNHNY, SVGAGI (reference sequence). This CDR3 spans 14 amino acids. The CDR3 here is CASSYKGQSYGYTF. The CDR3, as DNA: TGTGCCAGCAGTTACAAGGGGCAGAGCTATGGCTACACCTTC.

Turning to this clone: Other nucleotide sequences from this sample produce the same CDR3. V is TRBV20-1 and J is TRBJ2-5; possibly TRBD2 for D (5 bases). The ends were cut back, 8 bases at V and 5 bases at J, with 6 bases in the middle. CDR3 length equals 9 residues. CDR1 is DFQATT and CDR2 is SNEGSKA in the germline V gene (reference sequence). In DNA, the CDR3 is TGCAGTCCGGGGGAGACCCAGTACTTC. As protein: CSPGETQYF.

The chain links TRBV29-1 to TRBJ2-1; 10 nucleotides match TRBD2. This CDR3 contains 14 residues. CDR1 is SQVTM, CDR2 ANQGSEA, per germline. Trimming removed 6 bases from V and 8 bases from J; junction bases left unmatched: 10. The CDR3 nucleotides are TGCAGCGTGATCAAAGCGGGAGGGCTCGATGAGCAGTTCTTC. This gives the protein CSVIKAGGLDEQFF.

This chain uses TRBV6-5 with TRBJ2-7; TRBD2 matches at 10 bases. The V gene end was trimmed by 6 bases and the J gene end by 2 bases; junction bases not matched to a gene: 7. Germline V lookup: CDR1 MNHEY, CDR2 SVGAGI. The CDR3 spans 15 residues. The CDR3 nucleotides read TGTGCCAGCAGCCCTAGCGGGAGTGCCCCCTACGAGCAGTACTTC. This translates into CASSPSGSAPYEQYF.